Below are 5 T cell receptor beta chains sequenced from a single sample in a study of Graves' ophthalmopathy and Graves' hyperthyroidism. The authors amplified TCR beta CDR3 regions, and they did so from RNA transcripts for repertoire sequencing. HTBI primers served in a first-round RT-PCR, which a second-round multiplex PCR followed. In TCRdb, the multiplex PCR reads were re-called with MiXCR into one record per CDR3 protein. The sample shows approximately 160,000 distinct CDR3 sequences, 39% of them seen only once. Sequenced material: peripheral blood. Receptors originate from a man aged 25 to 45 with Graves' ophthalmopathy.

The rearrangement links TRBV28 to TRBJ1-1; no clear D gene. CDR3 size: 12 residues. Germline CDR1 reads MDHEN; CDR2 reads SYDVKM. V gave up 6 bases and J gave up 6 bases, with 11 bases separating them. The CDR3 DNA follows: TGTGCCAGCAGACGGGCGCCCGCTGAAGCTTTCTTT. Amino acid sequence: CASRRAPAEAFF. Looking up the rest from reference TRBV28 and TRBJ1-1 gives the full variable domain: DVKVTQSSRYLVKRTGEKVFLECVQDMDHENMFWYRQDPGLGLRLIYFSYDVKMKEKGDIPEGYSVSREKKERFSLILESASTNQTSMYLCASRRAPAEAFFGQGTRLTVV.

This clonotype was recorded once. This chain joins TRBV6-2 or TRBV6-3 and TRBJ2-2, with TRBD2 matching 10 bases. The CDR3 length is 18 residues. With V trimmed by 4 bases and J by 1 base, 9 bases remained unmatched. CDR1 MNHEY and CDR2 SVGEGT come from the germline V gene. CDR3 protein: CASSWAGVAGGNTGELFF. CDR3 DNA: TGTGCCAGCAGTTGGGCGGGGGTAGCGGGAGGGAACACCGGGGAGCTGTTTTTT.

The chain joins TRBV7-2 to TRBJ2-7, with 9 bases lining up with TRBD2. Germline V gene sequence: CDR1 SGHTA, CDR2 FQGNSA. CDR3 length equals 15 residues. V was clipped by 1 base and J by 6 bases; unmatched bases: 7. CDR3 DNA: TGTGCCAGCAGCTTAGTTGTAGCGGGAGTTCGCGAGCAGTACTTC. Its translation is CASSLVVAGVREQYF. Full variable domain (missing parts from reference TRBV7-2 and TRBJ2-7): GAGVSQSPSNKVTEKGKDVELRCDPISGHTALYWYRQSLGQGLEFLIYFQGNSAPDKSGLPSDRFSAERTGGSVSTLTIQRTQQEDSAVYLCASSLVVAGVREQYFGPGTRLTVT.

CDR3: CASSQQGPYEQYF. The CDR3 coding sequence is TGTGCCAGCAGCCAACAGGGACCATACGAGCAGTACTTC. The chain links TRBV6-2 or TRBV6-3 to TRBJ2-7, with D maybe TRBD1 (6 bases). Trimming left V 6 bases short and J 4 bases short, with 13 bases between. Germline CDR1 and CDR2: MNHEY and SVGEGT. CDR3 size: 13 residues.

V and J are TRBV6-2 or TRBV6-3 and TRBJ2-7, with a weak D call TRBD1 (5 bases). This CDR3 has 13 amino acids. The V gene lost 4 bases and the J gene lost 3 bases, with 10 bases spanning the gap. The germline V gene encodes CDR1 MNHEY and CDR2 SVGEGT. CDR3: CASSSVGLYEQYF. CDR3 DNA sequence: TGTGCCAGCAGTTCTGTGGGGCTCTACGAGCAGTACTTC.